This entry lists 28 T cell receptor beta chains sequenced from one sample in a study of molecular identifiers for immune sequencing clone quantification. TCRdb passed the PCR reads through MiXCR, listing each CDR3 protein once. Of 490,000 or so distinct CDR3 sequences in the sample, roughly 25% were seen once. Specimen: naive CD8+ T cells from blood, with Jurkat cell RNA spiked in. The subset was: FACS-sorted CD8+CD4-CCR7+CD45RA+ naive T cells. These TCRs come from a human donor in good health. Some libraries in this study had Jurkat cell RNA spiked in.

Notes on this clonotype: A much larger clone lies a single base off, so this may be a read error. The chain is built from TRBV12-3 or TRBV12-4 and TRBJ2-7; D is unresolved. There are 13 residues in the CDR3. The CDR3: CASGFQASYEQYF. CDR3 in DNA: TGTGCCAGCGGTTTTCAGGCCTCCTACGAGCAGTACTTC.

This clonotype has only a few counts. The chain uses TRBV12-3 or TRBV12-4 and TRBJ1-4, with 10 bases aligning to TRBD1. Unmatched junction bases numbered 6, after V lost 6 bases and J lost 2 bases. CDR3 length equals 16 residues. The CDR3 DNA reads TGTGCCAGCAGAGGGACAGGGGCGTTGACTAATGAAAAACTGTTTTTT. Translated, it gives CASRGTGALTNEKLFF.

In its sample, this clonotype was seen a few times. V and J are TRBV6-2 or TRBV6-3 and TRBJ2-7, with D perhaps assigned TRBD1 or TRBD2 (5 bases each). Trimming shortened V by 8 bases and J by 5 bases, and 19 bases separated the two germline ends. From germline, CDR1 is MNHEY and CDR2 SVGEGT. The CDR3 sequence is 14 residues long. Here the CDR3 DNA reads TGTGCCAGCGGGCTCGGGGCCCGAGGGAACGAGCAGTACTTC. It codes for CASGLGARGNEQYF.

This chain connects TRBV12-3 or TRBV12-4 to TRBJ2-1; D remains unclear. Trimming took 5 bases from V and 3 from J, leaving 23 bases between them. The CDR3 extends over 18 amino acids. CDR3 sequence: CASSTTLSHTDDYNEQFF. CDR3 nucleotides: TGTGCCAGCAGTACAACCCTTTCCCACACAGACGACTACAATGAGCAGTTCTTC.

About this clonotype itself: This may come from a read error, since a much larger clone is one base off. The chain uses TRBV4-1 and TRBJ1-4; TRBD1 matches 9 bases. Germline V gives CDR1 MGHRA, CDR2 YSYEKL. The length of the CDR3 is 16 residues. This chain's CDR3 is CDSSSSLGQGHEKLFF. The CDR3 bases are TGCGACAGCAGCTCGTCTCTGGGACAGGGACATGAAAAACTGTTTTTT.

This clonotype has ten or more counts. The chain uses TRBV30 and TRBJ1-1, with 7 bases lining up with TRBD1. V lost 5 bases, J lost 4 bases, and 4 bases stayed unmatched. The CDR3 runs to 12 residues. Germline CDR1 and CDR2: GTSNPN and SVGIG (reference sequence). The CDR3 here is CAWGGQVTEAFF. DNA of the CDR3: TGTGCCTGGGGCGGACAGGTCACTGAAGCTTTCTTT.

On this clonotype: This may be a read error: a much more frequent sequence differs by one nucleotide. The chain recombines TRBV5-3 with TRBJ2-3, with TRBD1 identical over 7 bases. TRBV5-3 is treated as an ORF (open reading frame) with a function not yet certain. The CDR3 totals 16 residues. For the CDR3, the DNA is TGTGCCAGCAACCCCGATACAGGGGAGTTGACAGGTACGCAGTATTTT. This codes for CASNPDTGELTGTQYF.

This clonotype was detected once. The junction does not match germline at one end; this may be a read error. The V call is TRBV5-3, the J call TRBJ2-3, with 10 bases fitting TRBD2. TRBV5-3 is sorted into the ORF group, with uncertain function. The CDR3 contains 16 residues. This chain's CDR3 is CASSLLSGGATDAQYF. CDR3 nucleotides: TGTGCCAGCAGCTTATTAAGCGGGGGGGCTACAGATGCGCAGTATTTT.

The chain joins TRBV6-5 to TRBJ1-5; D possibly corresponds to TRBD1 (5 bases). Trimming shortened V by 6 bases and J by 4 bases, and 16 bases separated the two germline ends. The V gene's germline CDR1 is MNHEY and CDR2 SVGAGI. The CDR3 totals 15 residues. The CDR3 bases are TGTGCCAGCAGACTCGGACAAGGACAAAATCAGCCCCAGCATTTT. This sequence encodes CASRLGQGQNQPQHF.

This clonotype was observed a handful of times. The chain joins TRBV10-3 to TRBJ2-1; 8 bases match TRBD2. V trimming: 3 bases; J trimming: 8 bases; junction bases outside the gene matches: 6. Germline V gene lookup returns CDR1 ENHRY and CDR2 SYGVKD. The CDR3 loop spans 14 amino acids. CDR3 nucleotides: TGTGCCATCAGTGACAGCGGGGGCCGCTATGAGCAGTTCTTC. This encodes CAISDSGGRYEQFF.

This clonotype was counted only a few times. The J gene is TRBJ2-7, the V gene TRBV4-3, with TRBD2 matching 9 bases. This CDR3 region has 19 residues. With V trimmed by 1 base and J by 4 bases, 17 bases remained unmatched. Per the germline V gene, CDR1 is LGHNA and CDR2 is YSLEER. The chain's CDR3 is CASSQVLISRGGEGYEQYF. The CDR3 DNA is TGCGCCAGCAGCCAAGTTTTAATTTCGCGGGGGGGCGAGGGATACGAGCAGTACTTC.

The chain combines TRBV13 with TRBJ2-5; D is undetermined. The V end was cut by 5 bases, the J end by 0 bases, with 7 bases between. There are 13 residues in the CDR3. Germline assignment: CDR1 PRHDT and CDR2 FYEKMQ (reference sequence). CDR3 in DNA: TGTGCCAGCAGCCCCCCAGACCAAGAGACCCAGTACTTC. The encoded protein is CASSPPDQETQYF.

This clonotype came up once. A much larger clone differs by one base, so this may be a read error. The chain couples TRBV28 to TRBJ2-3, with 10 bases lining up with TRBD2. Per germline, CDR1 MDHEN and CDR2 SYDVKM. CDR3 length: 15 amino acids. The CDR3 protein is CAGSPPGLASDTQYF. The CDR3 DNA follows: TGTGCCGGCAGTCCCCCGGGACTAGCGTCAGATACGCAGTATTTT. The full variable domain, with the rest looked up from reference TRBV28 and TRBJ2-3, is DVKVTQSSRYLVKRTGEKVFLECVQDMDHENMFWYRQDPGLGLRLIYFSYDVKMKEKGDIPEGYSVSREKKERFSLILESASTNQTSMYLCAGSPPGLASDTQYFGPGTRLTVL.

A note on this clonotype: The CDR3 ends on some other residue instead of the conserved phenylalanine or tryptophan, so this is likely a read error. V gene TRBV19 combines with J gene TRBJ2-5, with 7 bases fitting TRBD1. The CDR3 is made up of 14 amino acids. V lost 1 base, J lost 7 bases, and 6 bases stayed unmatched. CDR1 is LNHDA, CDR2 SQIVND, per germline (reference sequence). The CDR3 region is CASSIVDRARTQYS. In DNA form, the CDR3 reads TGTGCCAGTAGTATAGTCGACAGGGCCCGGACCCAGTACTCC.

This clonotype was seen only a few times. The gene calls are TRBV5-8 and TRBJ2-2; the match to TRBD2 covers 9 bases. The CDR3 runs to 16 residues. Germline V gene sequence: CDR1 SGHTS, CDR2 YDEGEE. Trimming removed 5 bases from V and 5 bases from J; junction bases left unmatched: 10. Here the CDR3 DNA reads TGTGCCAGCAGTCTTTATAGCGGGAGAGGGACCGGGGAGCTGTTTTTT. Protein: CASSLYSGRGTGELFF.

The chain joins TRBV3-2 to TRBJ1-5; the table's D gene call, TRBD1, was not cross checked with the DNA. TRBV3-2 is a documented pseudogene. This CDR3 has 17 residues. This CDR3 reads CASSPRTGAFSNQPQHF. For the CDR3, the DNA is TGTGCCAGCAGCCCGAGGACAGGCGCCTTTAGCAATCAGCCCCAGCATTTT.

Concerning this clonotype: At one end, the junction sequence differs from germline, possibly due to a read error. The chain carries TRBV13 and TRBJ2-7; D tentatively reads TRBD1 or TRBD2 (5 bases each). Germline V gene sequence: CDR1 PRHDT, CDR2 FYEKMQ (reference sequence). The CDR3 loop spans 16 amino acids. The CDR3 sequence is CASSQRIRDASYGQYF. The CDR3 region has the DNA TGTGCCAGCAGTCAACGGATCCGGGACGCCTCCTACGGGCAGTACTTC.

Concerning this clonotype: One end of the junction does not line up with germline, which may come from a read error. This chain links TRBV7-9 with TRBJ2-2; D unclear. Looked up from germline, CDR1 is SEHNR and CDR2 is FQNEAQ (reference sequence). This CDR3 has 10 residues. The chain's CDR3 is CASSTVELFF. The CDR3 coding sequence is TGTGCCAGCAGCACCGTGGAGCTGTTTTTT.

This clonotype was seen many times. The chain employs TRBV6-2 or TRBV6-3 and TRBJ1-1; the D gene is possibly TRBD1 (6 bases). The CDR3 consists of 16 residues. Germline V CDR1 and CDR2: MNHEY, SVGEGT. Trimming removed 2 bases from V and 5 bases from J, with 18 bases in between. The DNA of the CDR3 is TGTGCCAGCAGTTACCGGGGGGGGCCGCCCCGTACTGAAGCTTTCTTT. Translating it yields CASSYRGGPPRTEAFF.

As for this clonotype: This sequence may be a read error, since a much larger clone differs from it by one base. V is TRBV2 and J is TRBJ2-3; TRBD2 agrees at 8 bases. This CDR3 region has 15 residues. CDR1 is SNHLY, CDR2 FYNNEI, per germline. CDR3 region: CTSRNGRAITDTQYF. In DNA form, the CDR3 reads TGTACCAGCAGAAACGGGAGGGCCATCACAGATACGCAGTATTTT.

This clonotype was detected a few times. The gene calls are TRBV9 and TRBJ1-2; D unclear. The CDR3 consists of 14 residues. Per germline, CDR1 SGDLS and CDR2 YYNGEE. The ends were cut back, 0 bases at V and 8 bases at J, with 14 bases in the middle. The CDR3 sequence: CASSVEEGRGGYTF. The DNA of the CDR3 is TGTGCCAGCAGCGTAGAGGAAGGGCGAGGAGGCTACACCTTC.

The table lists this clonotype with many counts. V usage is TRBV12-5 and J usage is TRBJ2-5; the match to TRBD1 covers 9 bases. Trimming cost V 3 bases and J 5 bases; bases outside gene matches: 7. The CDR3 is 15 amino acids. Germline V lookup: CDR1 LGHNT, CDR2 FRNRAP. The CDR3 region is CASGFQDRGPETQYF. DNA of the CDR3: TGTGCTAGTGGTTTCCAGGACAGGGGTCCGGAGACCCAGTACTTC. The whole variable domain, remainder taken from reference TRBV12-5 and TRBJ2-5, is DARVTQTPRHKVTEMGQEVTMRCQPILGHNTVFWYRQTMMQGLELLAYFRNRAPLDDSGMPKDRFSAEMPDATLATLKIQPSEPRDSAVYFCASGFQDRGPETQYFGPGTRLLVL.

A remark on this clonotype: At one end the junction does not follow the germline gene, possibly because of a read error. This chain uses TRBV6-6 with TRBJ2-1, with TRBD2 identical over 7 bases. The CDR3 runs to 13 residues. Germline V gene sequence: CDR1 MNHNY, CDR2 SVGAGI (reference sequence). CDR3 DNA: TGTGCCAGCAGTTACGTGGGAGGGAATGAGCGGTTCTTC. Protein: CASSYVGGNERFF.

To note about this clonotype: This may arise from a read error, as a much more abundant clone is one base away. The chain has TRBV6-6 and TRBJ2-3; the match to TRBD2 covers 10 bases. CDR3 size: 14 residues. Germline CDR1 and CDR2: MNHNY and SVGAGI (reference sequence). As DNA, the CDR3 is TGTGACAGCAGTTATGGTAGCGGGGGGGATACGCAGTATTTT. Residues: CDSSYGSGGDTQYF.

A note on this clonotype: A read error may explain this, as a much larger clone is one base away. V and J are TRBV5-3 and TRBJ2-3; 8 bases are a match to TRBD1. TRBV5-3 is reported as an ORF; its role is uncertain. The CDR3 extends over 16 amino acids. Unmatched junction bases numbered 13, after V lost 8 bases and J lost 2 bases. CDR3 amino acids: CASSQRTGRFTDTQYF. CDR3 DNA: TGTGCCAGCAGCCAACGGACAGGGCGCTTCACAGATACGCAGTATTTT.

The V call is TRBV27, the J call TRBJ2-1; 10 nucleotides match TRBD1. J lost 9 bases, V lost 2 bases, and 1 base had no gene match. The CDR3 loop spans 13 amino acids. Germline values: CDR1 MNHEY, CDR2 SMNVEV (reference sequence). CDR3 DNA: TGTGCCAGCAGTTTAAGGACAGGGGGTGAGCAGTTCTTC. The encoded protein is CASSLRTGGEQFF.

To note about this clonotype: A much larger clonotype is one base distant, so this may be a read error. Since no conserved phenylalanine or tryptophan closes the CDR3, a read error is the likely cause. This chain links TRBV7-9 with TRBJ2-5; TRBD1 might be the D (6 bases). The length of the CDR3 is 15 residues. Germline V gene data show CDR1 as SEHNR and CDR2 as FQNEAQ (reference sequence). Trimming stripped 5 bases from V and 5 bases from J, with 18 bases between. In DNA, the CDR3 is TGTGCCAGCAGCGGTCGGGACACCCATCTCGAGACCCAGTACCTC. Translation gives CASSGRDTHLETQYL.

This clonotype was counted many times. This CDR3 is CSVHRPGANTEAFF. The CDR3 nucleotides read TGCAGCGTCCACAGACCCGGGGCGAACACTGAAGCTTTCTTT. The J gene is TRBJ1-1, the V gene TRBV29-1; D possibly corresponds to TRBD1 (5 bases). From germline, CDR1 is SQVTM and CDR2 ANQGSEA. V lost 6 bases and J 1 base, leaving 15 bases between the germline ends. The CDR3 is made up of 14 amino acids.